The next 18 T cell receptor beta chains were all read from a single sample in a study of monozygotic twins with inflammatory bowel disease. No DNA is given; TCRdb re-called the 5' RACE reads and lists each CDR3 protein once. This table holds approximately 400,000 distinct CDR3 sequences. Sequences were obtained from blood. The receptors derive from a human donor with ulcerative colitis or Crohn's disease, or a healthy co-twin of an affected twin (not recorded which).

The chain links TRBV4-2 to TRBJ1-2; the D gene TCRdb calls, TRBD1, cannot be checked with no DNA. Germline V gene sequence: CDR1 LGHNA, CDR2 YNFKEQ. This CDR3 has 16 amino acids. The CDR3 spells CASSERTGDGRGGYTF.

The CDR3 reads CSALTAILPLNAEAFF. The genes are TRBV20-1 and TRBJ1-1; no DNA is available, so the TRBD1 call from TCRdb remains unchecked. Germline CDR1 DFQATT, CDR2 SNEGSKA (reference sequence). The CDR3 has 16 residues.

CDR3 region: CASSWRLGPETQYF. The genes are TRBV7-9 and TRBJ2-5; TCRdb's D call of TRBD1 is untestable without DNA. CDR3 length: 14 amino acids. CDR1 is SEHNR and CDR2 is FQNEAQ in the germline V gene (reference sequence).

The CDR3 protein is CATSTSSGSFYNEQFF. The chain combines TRBV15 with TRBJ2-1; TCRdb's D gene call, TRBD2, goes unchecked for lack of DNA. This CDR3 has 16 amino acids. Germline V CDR1 and CDR2: LNHNV, YYDKDF (reference sequence).

This sequence joins TRBV11-2 and TRBJ2-5; absent DNA, TCRdb's TRBD2 call cannot be checked. Germline CDR1 and CDR2: SGHAT and FQNNGV. CDR3 length: 14 amino acids. The CDR3 loop reads CASSSETSYETQYF.

The chain joins TRBV5-1 to TRBJ1-4. This CDR3 spans 16 amino acids. From germline, CDR1 is SGHRS and CDR2 YFSETQ. CDR3 protein: CASSLAIGGTNEKLFF.

The chain's CDR3 is CASSLERGNYNEQFF. The rearrangement joins TRBV7-9 to TRBJ2-1; lacking DNA, the TRBD1 call made by TCRdb goes unchecked. CDR1 is SEHNR and CDR2 is FQNEAQ in the germline V gene (reference sequence). This CDR3 has 15 amino acids.

The genes are TRBV6-1 and TRBJ2-1; TCRdb returns TRBD1, unconfirmable since there is no DNA. The CDR3 totals 16 residues. Looked up from germline, CDR1 is MNHNS and CDR2 is SASEGT. The CDR3 here is CASTRVRGDKGNEQFF.

The chain carries TRBV7-2 and TRBJ2-7; TCRdb designates TRBD1, a call that cannot be tested without DNA. This CDR3 has 15 amino acids. Per the germline V gene, CDR1 is SGHTA and CDR2 is FQGNSA. The CDR3 reads CASSFPGGRSYEQYF.

The chain uses TRBV4-2 and TRBJ1-1. This CDR3 has 15 residues. CDR1 LGHNA and CDR2 YNFKEQ come from the germline V gene. The CDR3 here is CASSDEGGRDTEAFF.

This chain uses TRBV10-3 with TRBJ2-1; the TRBD2 assignment by TCRdb is unverifiable without DNA. The germline V gene has CDR1 ENHRY and CDR2 SYGVKD. CDR3 length: 15 residues. This CDR3 is CAISSTSGSYNEQFF.

The chain uses TRBV29-1 and TRBJ2-3; the D call of TRBD1 rests on TCRdb alone, since no DNA is present to check it. This CDR3 spans 13 amino acids. The V gene's germline CDR1 is SQVTM and CDR2 ANQGSEA. The chain's CDR3 is CSVPTGVTDTQYF.

The chain combines TRBV7-2 with TRBJ2-1. The CDR3 loop spans 11 amino acids. Germline V gene sequence: CDR1 SGHTA, CDR2 FQGNSA. Here the CDR3 reads CASSLFLEQFF.

The chain combines TRBV29-1 with TRBJ2-5; no DNA is available, so the TRBD2 call from TCRdb remains unchecked. Germline loops: CDR1 SQVTM, CDR2 ANQGSEA. CDR3 size: 12 residues. CDR3 region: CSVAGTQETQYF.

The rearrangement links TRBV20-1 to TRBJ2-7. This CDR3 contains 16 residues. The germline gives CDR1 DFQATT, CDR2 SNEGSKA (reference sequence). CDR3 region: CSAFGFWGSSSYEQYF.

V gene TRBV5-4 combines with J gene TRBJ1-2; the TCRdb D gene call, TRBD1, has no DNA to confirm it. This CDR3 has 15 residues. Germline CDR1 and CDR2: SGHNT and YYREEE (reference sequence). CDR3 sequence reads: CASSLVPGAVFGYTF.

The rearrangement uses TRBV6-6 and TRBJ2-3; TCRdb selects TRBD2, and the lack of DNA leaves this call unchecked. This CDR3 is built from 12 residues. Germline V gene data show CDR1 as MNHNY and CDR2 as SVGAGI (reference sequence). The chain's CDR3 is CASKTPPDTQYF.

The chain links TRBV7-9 to TRBJ2-3; the D call from TCRdb, TRBD1, cannot be confirmed without DNA. The germline gives CDR1 SEHNR, CDR2 FQNEAQ (reference sequence). The CDR3 is 14 amino acids. The CDR3 loop is CASSRQGGTDTQYF.